The sequence of this T cell receptor beta chain was determined in a study of blood T cell repertoires in COVID-19. Across the whole study: Nucleic acid was either cDNA or gDNA, and it came from T cells, B-cell-depleted T cells, or PBMCs.

Data came from immunoSEQ multiplex PCR; TCRdb stores just in-frame clones and leaves some out. The table records 130,000 to 150,000 clones, approximately 81% of them present only once. The length of the CDR3 is 13 residues. The V and J ends lost 6 bases and 6 bases respectively, with 13 bases between them. Germline V gene lookup returns CDR1 MNHEY and CDR2 SVGAGI. This TCR derives from a human donor with acute or convalescent COVID-19. The donor label of this sample is uncertain. V gene TRBV6-5 combines with J gene TRBJ2-3; no firm D call. The material sequenced was peripheral blood. In DNA, the CDR3 is TGTGCCAGCAGCTCTCCCGGGTCGGATACGCAGTATTTT. Its protein product is CASSSPGSDTQYF.